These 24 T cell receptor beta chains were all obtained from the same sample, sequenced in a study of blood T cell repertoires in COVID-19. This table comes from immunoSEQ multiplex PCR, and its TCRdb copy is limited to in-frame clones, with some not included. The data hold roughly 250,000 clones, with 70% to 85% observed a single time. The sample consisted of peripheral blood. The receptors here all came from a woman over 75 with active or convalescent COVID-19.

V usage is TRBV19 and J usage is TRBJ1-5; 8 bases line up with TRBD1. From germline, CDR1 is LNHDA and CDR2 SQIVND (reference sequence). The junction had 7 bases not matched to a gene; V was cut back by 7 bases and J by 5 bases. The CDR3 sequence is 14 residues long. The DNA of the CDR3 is TGTGCCAGTAAGCAACAGGGGGTTTATCAGCCCCAGCATTTT. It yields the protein CASKQQGVYQPQHF. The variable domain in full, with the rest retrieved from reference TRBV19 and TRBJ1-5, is DGGITQSPKYLFRKEGQNVTLSCEQNLNHDAMYWYRQDPGQGLRLIYYSQIVNDFQKGDIAEGYSVSREKKESFPLTVTSAQKNPTAFYLCASKQQGVYQPQHFGDGTRLSIL.

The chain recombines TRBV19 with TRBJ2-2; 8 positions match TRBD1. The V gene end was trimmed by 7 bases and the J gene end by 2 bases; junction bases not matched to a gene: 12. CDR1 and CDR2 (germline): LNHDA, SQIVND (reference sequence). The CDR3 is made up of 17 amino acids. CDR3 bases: TGTGCCAGTAATCCCAGATGGACAGGGACAAACACCGGGGAGCTGTTTTTT. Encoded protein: CASNPRWTGTNTGELFF.

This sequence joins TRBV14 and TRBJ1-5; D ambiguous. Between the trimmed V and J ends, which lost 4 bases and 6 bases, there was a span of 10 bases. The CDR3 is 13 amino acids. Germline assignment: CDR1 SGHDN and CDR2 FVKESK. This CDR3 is CASSRFLGQPQHF. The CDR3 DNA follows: TGTGCCAGCAGCCGTTTTCTCGGTCAGCCCCAGCATTTT.

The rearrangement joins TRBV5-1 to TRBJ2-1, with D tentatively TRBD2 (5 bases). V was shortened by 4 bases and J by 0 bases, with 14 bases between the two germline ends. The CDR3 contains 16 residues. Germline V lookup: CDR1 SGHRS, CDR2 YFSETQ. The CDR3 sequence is CASSRNEGFSYNEQFF. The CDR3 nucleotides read TGCGCCAGCAGCCGTAATGAGGGATTCTCCTACAATGAGCAGTTCTTC.

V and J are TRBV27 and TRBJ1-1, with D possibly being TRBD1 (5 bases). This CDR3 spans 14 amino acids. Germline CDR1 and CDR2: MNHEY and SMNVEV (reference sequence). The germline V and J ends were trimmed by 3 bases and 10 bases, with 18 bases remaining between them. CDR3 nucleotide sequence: TGTGCCAGCAGTTTGGGAAGGGGAGGACTGATAGCTTTCTTT. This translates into CASSLGRGGLIAFF.

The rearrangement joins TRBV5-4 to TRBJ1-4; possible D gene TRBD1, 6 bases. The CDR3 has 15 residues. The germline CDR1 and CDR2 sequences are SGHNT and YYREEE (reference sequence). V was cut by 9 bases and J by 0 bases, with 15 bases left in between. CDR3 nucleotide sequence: TGTGCCATCTCAAAGGGGGTAACAACTAATGAAAAACTGTTTTTT. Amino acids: CAISKGVTTNEKLFF.

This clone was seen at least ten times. CDR3 region: CASSLQDRGYGYTF. CDR3 in DNA: TGTGCCAGCAGTCTACAAGACAGGGGGTACGGCTACACCTTC. The chain uses TRBV6-5 and TRBJ1-2, with TRBD1 identical over 9 bases. Trimming cost V 5 bases and J 8 bases; bases outside gene matches: 9. The CDR3 is 14 residues long. CDR1 is MNHEY, CDR2 SVGAGI, per germline.

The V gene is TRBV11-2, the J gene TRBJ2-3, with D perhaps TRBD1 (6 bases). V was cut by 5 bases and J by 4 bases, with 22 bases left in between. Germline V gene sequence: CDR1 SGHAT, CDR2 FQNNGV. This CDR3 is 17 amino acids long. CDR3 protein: CASSPRATFPGADTQYF. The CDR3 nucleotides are TGTGCCAGCAGCCCCCGGGCGACTTTCCCAGGGGCAGATACGCAGTATTTT.

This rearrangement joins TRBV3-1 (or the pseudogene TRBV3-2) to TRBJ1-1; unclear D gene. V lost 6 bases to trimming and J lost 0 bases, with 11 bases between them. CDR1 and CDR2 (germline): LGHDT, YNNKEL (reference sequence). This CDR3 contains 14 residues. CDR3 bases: TGTGCCAGCAGAGAGACTGGAATGAACACTGAAGCTTTCTTT. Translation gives CASRETGMNTEAFF.

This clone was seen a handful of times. The CDR3 DNA sequence: TGTGCCAGCAGGGGGCCCGGGACTAGCGGGAGGGAGCAGTACTTC. The encoded protein is CASRGPGTSGREQYF. This rearrangement joins TRBV25-1 to TRBJ2-7; 15 nucleotides agree with TRBD2. The CDR3 runs 15 residues. The germline V gene encodes CDR1 MGHDK and CDR2 SYGVNS. The V gene end was trimmed by 6 bases and the J gene end by 7 bases; junction bases not matched to a gene: 7.

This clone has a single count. CDR3 residues: CASSQLGTTLGTQYF. CDR3 bases: TGTGCCAGCAGTCAACTCGGGACAACTCTAGGGACCCAGTACTTC. V and J are TRBV6-2 or TRBV6-3 and TRBJ2-5; a weak D match, TRBD1 (6 bases). The V and J ends lost 5 bases and 7 bases respectively, with 20 bases between them. CDR3 length: 15 residues. Germline V gene data show CDR1 as MNHEY and CDR2 as SVGEGT.

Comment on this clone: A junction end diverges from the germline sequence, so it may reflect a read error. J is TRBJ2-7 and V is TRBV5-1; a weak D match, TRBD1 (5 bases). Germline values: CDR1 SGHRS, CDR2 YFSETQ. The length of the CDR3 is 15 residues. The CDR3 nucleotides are TGCGCCAGCAGATTGGTGGCAGGGCAGGCCTACGAGCAGTACTTC. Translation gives CASRLVAGQAYEQYF.

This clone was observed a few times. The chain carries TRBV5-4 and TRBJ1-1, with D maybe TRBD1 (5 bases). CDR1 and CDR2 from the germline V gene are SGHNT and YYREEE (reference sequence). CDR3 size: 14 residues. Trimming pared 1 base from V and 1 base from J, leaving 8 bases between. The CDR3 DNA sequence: TGTGCCAGCAGCTTGAGACAGCCGAACACTGAAGCTTTCTTT. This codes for CASSLRQPNTEAFF.

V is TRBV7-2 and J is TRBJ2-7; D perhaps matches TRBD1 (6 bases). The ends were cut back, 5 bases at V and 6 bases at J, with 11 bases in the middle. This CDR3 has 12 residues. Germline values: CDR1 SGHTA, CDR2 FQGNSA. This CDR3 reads CASSLQGLEQYF. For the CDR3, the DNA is TGTGCCAGCAGCCTACAGGGCCTCGAGCAGTACTTC.

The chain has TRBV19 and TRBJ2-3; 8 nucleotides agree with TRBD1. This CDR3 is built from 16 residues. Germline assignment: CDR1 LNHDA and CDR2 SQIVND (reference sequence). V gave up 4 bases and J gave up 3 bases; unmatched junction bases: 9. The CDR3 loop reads CASSKWGRGRTDTQYF. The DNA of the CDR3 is TGTGCCAGTAGTAAATGGGGCAGGGGGCGGACAGATACGCAGTATTTT.

In nucleotides, the CDR3 is TGCGCCAGCAGCGGGCAGGGGGGATTCCAAGAGACCCAGTACTTC. The encoded protein is CASSGQGGFQETQYF. The chain carries TRBV5-1 and TRBJ2-5; D possibly corresponds to TRBD1 (7 bases). CDR3 length: 15 amino acids. The V and J ends lost 4 bases and 1 base respectively, with 14 bases between them. The germline V gene has CDR1 SGHRS and CDR2 YFSETQ.

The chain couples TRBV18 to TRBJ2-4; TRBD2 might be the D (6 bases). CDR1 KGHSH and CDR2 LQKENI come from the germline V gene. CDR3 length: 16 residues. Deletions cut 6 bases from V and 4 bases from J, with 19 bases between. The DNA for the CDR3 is TGTGCCAGCTCGTATCCTATGCGGGGAGATAAAAACATTCAGTACTTC. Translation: CASSYPMRGDKNIQYF.

The DNA for the CDR3 is TGTGCCAGTAGTGCCCAGGGTTTCCCTGAAGCTTTCTTT. Its protein is CASSAQGFPEAFF. The V call is TRBV19, the J call TRBJ1-1; a possible D gene is TRBD1 (5 bases). The V end was cut by 5 bases, the J end by 6 bases, with 13 bases between. Germline V gene lookup returns CDR1 LNHDA and CDR2 SQIVND (reference sequence). This CDR3 region has 13 residues.

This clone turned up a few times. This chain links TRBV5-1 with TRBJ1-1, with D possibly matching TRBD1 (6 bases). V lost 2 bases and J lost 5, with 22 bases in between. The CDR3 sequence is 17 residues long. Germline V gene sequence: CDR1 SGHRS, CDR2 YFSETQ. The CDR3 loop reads CASSFGSGAGQWTEAFF. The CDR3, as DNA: TGCGCCAGCAGCTTTGGTTCAGGGGCAGGACAATGGACTGAAGCTTTCTTT.

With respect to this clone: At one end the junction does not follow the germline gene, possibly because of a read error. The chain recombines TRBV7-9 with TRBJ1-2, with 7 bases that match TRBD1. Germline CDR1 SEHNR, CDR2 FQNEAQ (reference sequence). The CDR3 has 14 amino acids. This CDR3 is CASSPPTGDYGYTF. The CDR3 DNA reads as TGTGCTAGCAGCCCCCCAACAGGGGACTATGGCTACACCTTC. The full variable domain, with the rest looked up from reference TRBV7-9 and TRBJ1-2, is DTGVSQNPRHKITKRGQNVTFRCDPISEHNRLYWYRQTLGQGPEFLTYFQNEAQLEKSRLLSDRFSAERPKGSFSTLEIQRTEQGDSAMYLCASSPPTGDYGYTFGSGTRLTVV.

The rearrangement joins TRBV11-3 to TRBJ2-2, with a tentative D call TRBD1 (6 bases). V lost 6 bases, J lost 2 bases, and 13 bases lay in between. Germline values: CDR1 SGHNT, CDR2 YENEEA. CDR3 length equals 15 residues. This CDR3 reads CASRSGTFNTGELFF. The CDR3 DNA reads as TGTGCCAGCAGATCCGGGACATTTAACACCGGGGAGCTGTTTTTT.

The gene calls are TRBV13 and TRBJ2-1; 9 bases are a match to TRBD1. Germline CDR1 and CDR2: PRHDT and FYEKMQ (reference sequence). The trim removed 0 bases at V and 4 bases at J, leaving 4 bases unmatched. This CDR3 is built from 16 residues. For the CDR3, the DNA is TGTGCCAGCAGCTTAGGCGGGACAGGGCAATACAATGAGCAGTTCTTC. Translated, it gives CASSLGGTGQYNEQFF.

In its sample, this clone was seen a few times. CDR3: CASSPQGNDEQYF. The CDR3 nucleotides are TGCGCCAGCAGCCCACAGGGCAATGACGAGCAGTACTTC. This sequence joins TRBV5-1 and TRBJ2-7; TRBD1 is a possible D gene (6 bases). Looked up from germline, CDR1 is SGHRS and CDR2 is YFSETQ. Trimming left V 4 bases short and J 5 bases short, with 13 bases between. The CDR3 sequence is 13 residues long.

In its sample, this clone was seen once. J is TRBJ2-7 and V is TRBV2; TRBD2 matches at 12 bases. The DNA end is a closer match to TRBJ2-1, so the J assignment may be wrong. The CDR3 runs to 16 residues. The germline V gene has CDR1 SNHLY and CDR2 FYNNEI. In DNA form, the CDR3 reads TGTGCCAGCAGTGTAGGGCTAGCGGGAGGGGTTGATGAGCAGTTCTTC. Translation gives CASSVGLAGGVDEQFF.